A selection of T cell receptor beta chains follows, all from one sample in a study of Tregs in tolerant kidney transplant recipients. Assay used: immunoSEQ multiplex PCR; TCRdb lists only in-frame clones, some missing. The sample comprises fewer than 80,000 clones, around nine tenths of which are singletons, and roughly 0.4% rests with the top ten. The sample in question was CD4+ T cells from blood, obtained before the transplant. The source of these receptors is a human donor who received a combined kidney and bone marrow transplant. The CDR3 runs from the conserved cysteine through the conserved F or W. A D gene is named only where the DNA matches it firmly. Some rows have no size entry. The others give once, few or many, or a class for an expanded clone.

J gene: TRBJ2-3
D gene: TRBD2
V gene: TRBV27
clone size: NA
CDR3 length: 19
CDR3 DNA: TGTGCCAGCAGTTTATCGTTCTACGGGATAGCGGGAGCTTCAGATACGCAGTATTTT
CDR3 protein: CASSLSFYGIAGASDTQYF

J gene: TRBJ2-1
D gene: NA
V gene: TRBV6-1
clone size: NA
CDR3 length: 15
CDR3 DNA: TGTGCCAGCAGTGATATACAGGGCTATTACAATGAGCAGTTCTTC
CDR3 protein: CASSDIQGYYNEQFF

J gene: TRBJ2-1
D gene: TRBD2
V gene: TRBV7-2
clone size: NA
CDR3 length: 16
CDR3 DNA: TGTGCCAGCAGCTTAGGGCGACTAGCGGGAGTCAATGAGCAGTTCTTC
CDR3 protein: CASSLGRLAGVNEQFF

J gene: TRBJ2-7
D gene: NA
V gene: TRBV5-1
clone size: NA
CDR3 length: 12
CDR3 DNA: TGCGCCAGCAGCCTGAGCTCCTACGAGCAGTACTTC
CDR3 protein: CASSLSSYEQYF

J gene: TRBJ1-2
D gene: NA
V gene: TRBV28
clone size: NA
CDR3 length: 17
CDR3 DNA: TGTGCCAGCAGTTTCCCCCAAGGGAGCTTTGTCCTCTATGGCTACACCTTC
CDR3 protein: CASSFPQGSFVLYGYTF

J gene: TRBJ2-1
D gene: TRBD2
V gene: TRBV2
clone size: once
CDR3 length: 20
CDR3 DNA: TGTGCCAGCAGGGAGCCAGGGACTAGCGGGGCCCTGAGCTCCTACAATGAGCAGTTCTTC
CDR3 protein: CASREPGTSGALSSYNEQFF

J gene: TRBJ2-3
D gene: TRBD1
V gene: TRBV5-1
clone size: NA
CDR3 length: 14
CDR3 DNA: TGCGCCAGCAGCTTAGACAGGGATGTGGATACGCAGTATTTT
CDR3 protein: CASSLDRDVDTQYF

J gene: TRBJ2-1
D gene: NA
V gene: TRBV4-1
clone size: NA
CDR3 length: 14
CDR3 DNA: TGCGCCAGCAGCCAACCACTTACTAGCAATGAGCAGTTCTTC
CDR3 protein: CASSQPLTSNEQFF

J gene: TRBJ1-1
D gene: NA
V gene: TRBV18
clone size: NA
CDR3 length: 15
CDR3 DNA: TGTGCCAGCTCCTTCGGACAGCTTATGAACACTGAAGCTTTCTTT
CDR3 protein: CASSFGQLMNTEAFF

J gene: TRBJ1-2
D gene: NA
V gene: TRBV7-8
clone size: NA
CDR3 length: 16
CDR3 DNA: TGTGCCAGCAGCTTTAACGGAGCGAATCCCCTTTATGGCTACACCTTC
CDR3 protein: CASSFNGANPLYGYTF

J gene: TRBJ2-5
D gene: NA
V gene: TRBV18
clone size: NA
CDR3 length: 13
CDR3 DNA: TGTGCCAGCTCACTCAACAGCCAAGAGACCCAGTACTTC
CDR3 protein: CASSLNSQETQYF

J gene: TRBJ2-3
D gene: TRBD2
V gene: TRBV6-1
clone size: NA
CDR3 length: 18
CDR3 DNA: TGTGCCAGCAGTGCCCATTTCCTAGCGGGAGACAGCACAGATACGCAGTATTTT
CDR3 protein: CASSAHFLAGDSTDTQYF

J gene: TRBJ1-3
D gene: NA
V gene: TRBV9
clone size: NA
CDR3 length: 15
CDR3 DNA: TGTGCCAGCAGCGTAGAGGGGGAGCCCCTGAACACCATATATTTT
CDR3 protein: CASSVEGEPLNTIYF

J gene: TRBJ2-7
D gene: TRBD2
V gene: TRBV9
clone size: NA
CDR3 length: 15
CDR3 DNA: TGTGCCAGCAGCCCCCCGACTAGCGGCTCCTACGAGCAGTACTTC
CDR3 protein: CASSPPTSGSYEQYF

J gene: TRBJ1-5
D gene: NA
V gene: TRBV7-9
clone size: few
CDR3 length: 12
CDR3 DNA: TGTGCCAGCAGCCCGGAGGATCAGCCCCAGCATTTT
CDR3 protein: CASSPEDQPQHF

J gene: TRBJ2-2
D gene: NA
V gene: TRBV10-3
clone size: NA
CDR3 length: 16
CDR3 DNA: TGTGCCACGTCAGGGTTTCAGGACCGTATGTCCGGGGAGCTGTTTTTT
CDR3 protein: CATSGFQDRMSGELFF

J gene: TRBJ2-1
D gene: NA
V gene: TRBV19
clone size: NA
CDR3 length: 14
CDR3 DNA: TGTGCCAGTAGTATAGATCAAGTACTCGGTAAGCAGTTCTTC
CDR3 protein: CASSIDQVLGKQFF

J gene: TRBJ2-7
D gene: NA
V gene: TRBV5-1
clone size: NA
CDR3 length: 14
CDR3 DNA: TGCGCCAGCAGCTTGGGAGGGCACTCCTACGAGCAGTACTTC
CDR3 protein: CASSLGGHSYEQYF

J gene: TRBJ2-3
D gene: TRBD2
V gene: TRBV7-8
clone size: NA
CDR3 length: 17
CDR3 DNA: TGTGCCAGCAGCTTAGCAGCCGGGAGGCGGGTGACAGATACGCAGTATTTT
CDR3 protein: CASSLAAGRRVTDTQYF

J gene: TRBJ1-5
D gene: NA
V gene: TRBV19
clone size: NA
CDR3 length: 13
CDR3 DNA: TGTGCCAGTAGTATTGGAGGACGAGAGCCCCAGCATTTT
CDR3 protein: CASSIGGREPQHF

J gene: TRBJ2-7
D gene: TRBD1
V gene: TRBV29-1
clone size: NA
CDR3 length: 15
CDR3 DNA: TGCAGCGTTGAAGCTACAGGGGGCGGGTCCTACGAGCAGTACTTC
CDR3 protein: CSVEATGGGSYEQYF

J gene: TRBJ2-3
D gene: NA
V gene: TRBV27
clone size: NA
CDR3 length: 14
CDR3 DNA: TGTGCCAGCAGTTGGGGGGACGGAGGAGATACGCAGTATTTT
CDR3 protein: CASSWGDGGDTQYF

J gene: TRBJ1-2
D gene: NA
V gene: TRBV7-8
clone size: NA
CDR3 length: 16
CDR3 DNA: TGTGCCAGCAGCTTAGACTCTCGGGGACAAACGTATGGCTACACCTTC
CDR3 protein: CASSLDSRGQTYGYTF

J gene: TRBJ2-5
D gene: NA
V gene: TRBV6-1
clone size: NA
CDR3 length: 14
CDR3 DNA: TGTGCCAGCAGTGAAACGGGAGTTCAAGAGACCCAGTACTTC
CDR3 protein: CASSETGVQETQYF

J gene: TRBJ2-6
D gene: NA
V gene: TRBV7-7
clone size: once
CDR3 length: 15
CDR3 DNA: TGTGCCAGCAGCCCCCGGGGCTCTGGGGCCAACGTCCTGACTTTC
CDR3 protein: CASSPRGSGANVLTF

J gene: TRBJ2-7
D gene: NA
V gene: TRBV18
clone size: NA
CDR3 length: 13
CDR3 DNA: TGTGCCAGCTCACCTACGAGCTCCTACGAGCAGTACTTC
CDR3 protein: CASSPTSSYEQYF

J gene: TRBJ2-1
D gene: TRBD2
V gene: TRBV5-4
clone size: NA
CDR3 length: 19
CDR3 DNA: TGTGCCAGCAGCTTGGTTAGGCTAGCGGGAGGGCCAGGCGACAATGAGCAGTTCTTC
CDR3 protein: CASSLVRLAGGPGDNEQFF

J gene: TRBJ2-3
D gene: TRBD2
V gene: TRBV2
clone size: NA
CDR3 length: 15
CDR3 DNA: TGTGCCAGCAATTCCAGACTAGCGGGTTTAGATACGCAGTATTTT
CDR3 protein: CASNSRLAGLDTQYF

J gene: TRBJ1-2
D gene: NA
V gene: TRBV6-5
clone size: few
CDR3 length: 13
CDR3 DNA: TGTGCCAGCAGAAGGACAGCTAACTATGGCTACACCTTC
CDR3 protein: CASRRTANYGYTF

J gene: TRBJ2-7
D gene: TRBD1
V gene: TRBV28
clone size: NA
CDR3 length: 15
CDR3 DNA: TGTGCCAGCAGCCGTGGGACAGGGGGAGTTCCCGAGCAGTACTTC
CDR3 protein: CASSRGTGGVPEQYF

J gene: TRBJ1-1
D gene: NA
V gene: TRBV30
clone size: once
CDR3 length: 12
CDR3 DNA: TGTGCCTGGACAGGTCTGAACACTGAAGCTTTCTTT
CDR3 protein: CAWTGLNTEAFF

J gene: TRBJ2-3
D gene: NA
V gene: TRBV27
clone size: NA
CDR3 length: 13
CDR3 DNA: TGTGCCAGCAGTTTTAGTGGGGCGGATACGCAGTATTTT
CDR3 protein: CASSFSGADTQYF

J gene: TRBJ2-1
D gene: NA
V gene: TRBV7-9
clone size: NA
CDR3 length: 13
CDR3 DNA: TGTGCCAGCACGTGGGGAGCGAGGAATGAGCAGTTCTTC
CDR3 protein: CASTWGARNEQFF

J gene: TRBJ2-7
D gene: NA
V gene: TRBV9
clone size: once
CDR3 length: 16
CDR3 DNA: TGTGCCAGCAGCGTCAACCCAATTCCAATCTCGGGCGAGCAGTACTTC
CDR3 protein: CASSVNPIPISGEQYF

J gene: TRBJ1-2
D gene: NA
V gene: TRBV5-8
clone size: few
CDR3 length: 16
CDR3 DNA: TGTGCCAGTTACCCGTACGGTTCGGGGTCGGGCTATGGCTACACCTTC
CDR3 protein: CASYPYGSGSGYGYTF

J gene: TRBJ2-4
D gene: TRBD2
V gene: TRBV6-1
clone size: NA
CDR3 length: 22
CDR3 DNA: TGTGCCAGCAGTGAAGCTCCCCACAAGTCTAGCGGGAGGGCCATGTCCAAAAACATTCAGTACTTC
CDR3 protein: CASSEAPHKSSGRAMSKNIQYF

J gene: TRBJ1-1
D gene: NA
V gene: TRBV7-9
clone size: once
CDR3 length: 16
CDR3 DNA: TGTGCCAGCAGCCAGGTACTGGGCCGGTTGAGCACTGAAGCTTTCTTT
CDR3 protein: CASSQVLGRLSTEAFF

J gene: TRBJ1-1
D gene: NA
V gene: TRBV6-6
clone size: NA
CDR3 length: 14
CDR3 DNA: TGTGCCAGCAGTTTACAGGTCCCTAACACTGAAGCTTTCTTT
CDR3 protein: CASSLQVPNTEAFF

J gene: TRBJ2-3
D gene: NA
V gene: TRBV5-8
clone size: NA
CDR3 length: 16
CDR3 DNA: TGTGCCAGCAGCCCGGGGTGGTCCTCTAGCACAGATACGCAGTATTTT
CDR3 protein: CASSPGWSSSTDTQYF

J gene: TRBJ2-4
D gene: NA
V gene: TRBV28
clone size: NA
CDR3 length: 13
CDR3 DNA: TGTGCCAGCAGAGACAGGACTAGGGGGTTCAGTTACTTC
CDR3 protein: CASRDRTRGFSYF

J gene: TRBJ2-5
D gene: TRBD2
V gene: TRBV19
clone size: NA
CDR3 length: 16
CDR3 DNA: TGTGCCAGTAGTGAGATAGCGGGAGGGCCGGGAGAGACCCAGTACTTC
CDR3 protein: CASSEIAGGPGETQYF

J gene: TRBJ1-2
D gene: TRBD1
V gene: TRBV29-1
clone size: NA
CDR3 length: 13
CDR3 DNA: TGCAGCGTTGATGACGGGACAGGGTATGGCTACACCTTC
CDR3 protein: CSVDDGTGYGYTF

J gene: TRBJ1-4
D gene: TRBD1
V gene: TRBV7-8
clone size: NA
CDR3 length: 14
CDR3 DNA: TGTGCCAGCAGCCCCGGGACAGGGAATGAAAAACTGTTTTTT
CDR3 protein: CASSPGTGNEKLFF

J gene: TRBJ2-3
D gene: NA
V gene: TRBV5-5
clone size: NA
CDR3 length: 18
CDR3 DNA: TGTGCCAGCAGCTTGGAATGGCGGGCGGGGGCTAGCACAGATACGCAGTATTTT
CDR3 protein: CASSLEWRAGASTDTQYF

J gene: TRBJ1-1
D gene: TRBD1
V gene: TRBV10-2
clone size: NA
CDR3 length: 15
CDR3 DNA: TGCGCCAGCAGTGAACGACAGGGAGTCAGCACTGAAGCTTTCTTT
CDR3 protein: CASSERQGVSTEAFF

J gene: TRBJ2-1
D gene: NA
V gene: TRBV11-2
clone size: NA
CDR3 length: 12
CDR3 DNA: TGTGCCAGCAGCCAGCGGATAGGTGAGCAGTTCTTC
CDR3 protein: CASSQRIGEQFF